The following is a TCR beta chain sequence with its context. Its antigen remains unknown. Amplification used 60 Vbeta primers and 13 Jbeta primers. Clones were sequenced by immunoSEQ multiplex PCR, and TCRdb holds only the in-frame ones, with some missing. The table has a few hundred thousand clones, around 83% seen once. This CDR3 comprises 18 residues. V shed 1 base and J 5 bases; nucleotides not matched to a gene: 10. Germline V lookup: CDR1 LNHDA, CDR2 SQIVND (reference sequence). The sample belongs to a study of cytomegalovirus exposure and HLA in healthy donors. Points from the study as a whole: Reports credit the classifier with highly specific, highly sensitive diagnosis of cytomegalovirus status. Later analysis identified about 18,000 TCR beta sequences associated with HLA alleles, using a false discovery rate threshold of 0.05.

This receptor was obtained from a girl between 10 and 17 years old in good health and CMV-seronegative. Sample: PBMCs. The chain recombines TRBV19 with TRBJ2-2; 10 bases map to TRBD2. The CDR3 loop is CASSIGSLAGVVTGELFF. The DNA for the CDR3 is TGTGCCAGTAGTATAGGGTCCCTAGCGGGAGTAGTGACCGGGGAGCTGTTTTTT. The variable domain in full, with the rest retrieved from reference TRBV19 and TRBJ2-2, is DGGITQSPKYLFRKEGQNVTLSCEQNLNHDAMYWYRQDPGQGLRLIYYSQIVNDFQKGDIAEGYSVSREKKESFPLTVTSAQKNPTAFYLCASSIGSLAGVVTGELFFGEGSRLTVL.